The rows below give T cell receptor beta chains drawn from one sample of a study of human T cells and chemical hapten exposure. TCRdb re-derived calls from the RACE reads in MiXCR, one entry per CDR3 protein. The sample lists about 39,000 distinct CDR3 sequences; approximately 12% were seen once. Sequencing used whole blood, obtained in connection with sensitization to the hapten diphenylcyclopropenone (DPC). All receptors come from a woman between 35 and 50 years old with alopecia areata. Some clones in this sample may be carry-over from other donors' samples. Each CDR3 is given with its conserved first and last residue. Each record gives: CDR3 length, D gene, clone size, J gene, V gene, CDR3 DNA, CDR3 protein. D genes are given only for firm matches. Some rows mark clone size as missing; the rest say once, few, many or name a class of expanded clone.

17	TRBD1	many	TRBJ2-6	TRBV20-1	TGCAGTGCTCCATCCCCAGGGGGCGCCCCGGGGGCCAACGTCCTGACTTTC	CSAPSPGGAPGANVLTF
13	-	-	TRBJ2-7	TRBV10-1	TGCGCCAGCAGTGAAGGCAGGGGTACCGAGCAGTACTTC	CASSEGRGTEQYF
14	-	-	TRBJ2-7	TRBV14	TGTGCCAGCAGCCAGCCGGACAGCTCCTACGAGCAGTACTTC	CASSQPDSSYEQYF
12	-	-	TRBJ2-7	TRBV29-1	TGCAGCGTTGGAGGGGTTTCCTACGAGCAGTACTTC	CSVGGVSYEQYF
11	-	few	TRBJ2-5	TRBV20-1	TGCAGTGCGGGGACACAAGAGACCCAGTACTTC	CSAGTQETQYF
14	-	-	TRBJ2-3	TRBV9	TGTGCCAGCAGCGTAGCTACGAGGGCAGATACGCAGTATTTT	CASSVATRADTQYF
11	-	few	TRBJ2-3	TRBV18	TGTGCCAGCTCACAGGAGACTGAGCAGTATTTT	CASSQETEQYF
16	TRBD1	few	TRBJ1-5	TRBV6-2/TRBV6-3	TGTGCCAGCAGTTGGAATCTAAGGACAGGGAATCAGCCCCAGCATTTT	CASSWNLRTGNQPQHF
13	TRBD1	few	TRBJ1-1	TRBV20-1	TGCAGTGCCTGGACAGGGGAAAATACTGAAGCTTTCTTT	CSAWTGENTEAFF
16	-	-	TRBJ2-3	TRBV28	TGTGCCAGCATCCGGGACTCACAAACCGCACCAGATACGCAGTATTTT	CASIRDSQTAPDTQYF
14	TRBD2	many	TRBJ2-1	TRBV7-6	TGTGCCAGCAGCTCCTTCGGGGGGGTAAATGAGCAGTTCTTC	CASSSFGGVNEQFF
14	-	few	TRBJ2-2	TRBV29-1	TGCAGCGTTGGAGGTGGGGTTAACACCGGGGAGCTGTTTTTT	CSVGGGVNTGELFF
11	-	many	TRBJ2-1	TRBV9	TGTGCCAGCAGCGGCTACAATGAGCAGTTCTTC	CASSGYNEQFF
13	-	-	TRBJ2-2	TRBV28	TGTGCCAGCAGGGAGACGAACACCGGGGAGCTGTTTTTT	CASRETNTGELFF
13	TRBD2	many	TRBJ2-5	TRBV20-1	TGCAGTGCTATTAGCGGGAGATTGGAGACCCAGTACTTC	CSAISGRLETQYF
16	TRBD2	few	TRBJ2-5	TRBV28	TGTGCCAGCAGTCCAGGACTAGCGGGAGGGTCGGAGACCCAGTACTTC	CASSPGLAGGSETQYF
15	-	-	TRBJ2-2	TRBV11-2	TGTGCCAGCAGCTTCGGGCCATACCGAACCGGGGAGCTGTTTTTT	CASSFGPYRTGELFF
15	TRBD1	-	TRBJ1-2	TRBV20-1	TGCAGTGCTAAAGGGACAGGCGATCAATACTATGGCTACACCTTC	CSAKGTGDQYYGYTF
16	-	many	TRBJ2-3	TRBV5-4	TGTGCCAGCAGCTCCCCACCTATGGGATTCACAGATACGCAGTATTTT	CASSSPPMGFTDTQYF
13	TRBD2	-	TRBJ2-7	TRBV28	TGTGCCAGCAGTTGGAGCGGGAGCTACGAGCAGTACTTC	CASSWSGSYEQYF
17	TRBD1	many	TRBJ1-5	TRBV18	TGTGCCAGCTCACCACCGGTTGGGACAGCCTCGAGTGAGCCCCAGCATTTT	CASSPPVGTASSEPQHF
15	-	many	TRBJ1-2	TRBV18	TGTGCCAGCTCACCTAGTCAGGAAGCTAACTATGGCTACACCTTC	CASSPSQEANYGYTF
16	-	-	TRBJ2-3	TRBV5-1	TGCGCCAGCAGCCTCTTCCCAGGGTCTAGCACAGATACGCAGTATTTT	CASSLFPGSSTDTQYF
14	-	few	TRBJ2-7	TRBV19	TGTGCCAGTAGTATTGGGGGCTTTTCCTACGAGCAGTACTTC	CASSIGGFSYEQYF
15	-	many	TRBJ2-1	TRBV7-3	TGTGCCAGCAGCTTAAATGACTCGCCCTACAATGAGCAGTTCTTC	CASSLNDSPYNEQFF
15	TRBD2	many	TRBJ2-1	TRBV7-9	TGTGCCAGCAGCTTAGGGGCTAGCGGGGCCAATGAGCAGTTCTTC	CASSLGASGANEQFF
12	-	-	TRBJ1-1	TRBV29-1	TGCAGCGTTACAGGTCTGAACACTGAAGCTTTCTTT	CSVTGLNTEAFF
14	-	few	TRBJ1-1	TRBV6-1	TGTGCCAGCAGTGCGTGGGCGGAAGGGGCTGAAGCTTTCTTT	CASSAWAEGAEAFF
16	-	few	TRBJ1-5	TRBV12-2	TGTGCAAGTCGCTTGTTGGGGGATTATAGCAATCAGCCCCAGCATTTT	CASRLLGDYSNQPQHF
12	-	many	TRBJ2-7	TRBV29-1	TGCAGCGTTGTGGTCAGTTCCTACGAGCAGTACTTC	CSVVVSSYEQYF
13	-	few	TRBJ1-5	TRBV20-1	TGCAGTGCACCACAGGGAGAGAGGCAGCCCCAGCATTTT	CSAPQGERQPQHF
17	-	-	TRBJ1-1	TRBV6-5	TGTGCCAGCAGTTACTTAGGTTCCGCCAGGGGATTAGCTGAAGCTTTCTTT	CASSYLGSARGLAEAFF
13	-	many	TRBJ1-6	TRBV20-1	TGCAGTGCCTGGCCTGCCGCAAATTCACCCCTCCACTTT	CSAWPAANSPLHF
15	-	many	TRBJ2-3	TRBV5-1	TGCGCCAGCAGCCTTGAAGGAGGGACGAGGGATACGCAGTATTTT	CASSLEGGTRDTQYF
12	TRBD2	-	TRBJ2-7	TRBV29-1	TGCAGCGTTGTTACTAGCGGGGTCGAGCAGTACTTC	CSVVTSGVEQYF
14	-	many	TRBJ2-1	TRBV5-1	TGCGCCAGCAGCAAAGGGACCGCTTACAATGAGCAGTTCTTC	CASSKGTAYNEQFF